Following are 12 T cell receptor beta chains from one sample sequenced in a study of Ad26.COV2.S vaccination and SARS-CoV-2 variants. Libraries were prepared by immunoSEQ multiplex PCR; TCRdb keeps only in-frame clonotypes and omits some of them. The profile covers roughly 700,000 clones, with more than 70% appearing a single time and approximately 1.5% taken by the ten largest. Sample treatment: around 19 received Ad26.COV2.S at low or high dose, single or two shots; 5 received placebo; per-sample allocation not given. On day 63 after the first injection, vaccine and placebo recipients gave samples. Sequences were derived from peripheral blood, sampled in a trial of Ad26.COV2.S vaccine versus placebo. The receptors come from a person aged 18-65 years who received the Ad26.COV2.S COVID-19 vaccine or a placebo.

The chain combines TRBV29-1 with TRBJ2-2, with D maybe TRBD2 (5 bases). The CDR3 has 14 amino acids. The ends were cut back, 3 bases at V and 2 bases at J, with 10 bases in the middle. Germline assignment: CDR1 SQVTM and CDR2 ANQGSEA. The DNA for the CDR3 is TGCAGCGTTGAGTCAGGACTTAACACCGGGGAGCTGTTTTTT. It yields the protein CSVESGLNTGELFF.

The V gene is TRBV7-3, the J gene TRBJ2-1, with D hard to call. V lost 2 bases and J lost 1, with 6 bases in between. CDR3 size: 14 residues. Germline loops: CDR1 SGHTA, CDR2 FQGTGA. The CDR3 loop is CASSLFGSYNEQFF. CDR3 DNA: TGTGCCAGCAGCTTATTCGGATCCTACAATGAGCAGTTCTTC.

The V and J genes are TRBV7-2 and TRBJ2-6; D is ambiguous. Germline V gene sequence: CDR1 SGHTA, CDR2 FQGNSA. The CDR3 covers 14 residues. V gave up 6 bases and J gave up 2 bases, with 8 bases separating them. CDR3 protein: CASSELAGANVLTF. For the CDR3, the DNA is TGTGCCAGCAGTGAACTCGCTGGGGCCAACGTCCTGACTTTC.

The CDR3 bases are TGTGCCAGCAGTTACTCGAGGTCAGGGGACTATGGCTACACCTTC. This codes for CASSYSRSGDYGYTF. The chain is built from TRBV6-5 and TRBJ1-2; possible D gene TRBD1, 6 bases. V shed 0 bases and J shed 3 bases, with 11 bases lying between them. Germline V gene sequence: CDR1 MNHEY, CDR2 SVGAGI. The CDR3 covers 15 residues.

This chain connects TRBV5-1 to TRBJ2-5; 8 nucleotides match TRBD1. Per germline, CDR1 SGHRS and CDR2 YFSETQ. This CDR3 region has 15 residues. V gave up 4 bases and J gave up 4 bases; unmatched junction bases: 9. The CDR3 sequence: CASSALPGGAETQYF. The CDR3 nucleotides are TGCGCCAGCAGCGCGTTACCAGGGGGCGCAGAGACCCAGTACTTC.

The chain employs TRBV7-9 and TRBJ1-2, with D hard to call. This CDR3 region has 12 residues. V dropped 6 bases and J dropped 3 bases, with 8 bases sitting between them. Germline assignment: CDR1 SEHNR and CDR2 FQNEAQ (reference sequence). The CDR3 is CASRWEDYGYTF. CDR3 sequence (DNA): TGTGCCAGCAGATGGGAGGACTATGGCTACACCTTC. The full variable domain, with the rest looked up from reference TRBV7-9 and TRBJ1-2, is DTGVSQNPRHKITKRGQNVTFRCDPISEHNRLYWYRQTLGQGPEFLTYFQNEAQLEKSRLLSDRFSAERPKGSFSTLEIQRTEQGDSAMYLCASRWEDYGYTFGSGTRLTVV.

This chain links TRBV27 with TRBJ1-5; D is uncertain. Looked up from germline, CDR1 is MNHEY and CDR2 is SMNVEV (reference sequence). The V gene lost 3 bases and the J gene lost 5 bases, with 8 bases spanning the gap. The CDR3 sequence is 13 residues long. CDR3 in DNA: TGTGCCAGCAGTTTTGCCCCCTATCAGCCCCAGCATTTT. As protein: CASSFAPYQPQHF.

The chain combines TRBV12-3 or TRBV12-4 with TRBJ2-7; D possibly matches TRBD1 or TRBD2 (6 bases each). V was cut by 6 bases and J by 1 base, with 10 bases left in between. This CDR3 is 13 amino acids long. The CDR3 DNA reads as TGTGCCAGCAGCGGAGGGGGGTCCTACGAGCAGTACTTC. It is translated as CASSGGGSYEQYF.

V is TRBV29-1 and J is TRBJ1-2, with D perhaps matching TRBD1 (5 bases). CDR3 size: 12 residues. Trimming pared 3 bases from V and 2 bases from J, leaving 7 bases between. The germline CDR1 and CDR2 sequences are SQVTM and ANQGSEA. DNA for the CDR3: TGCAGCGTTGAGGCAGGGAACTATGGCTACACCTTC. Encoded protein: CSVEAGNYGYTF.

J is TRBJ1-1 and V is TRBV2; 7 bases are a match to TRBD1. The CDR3 runs 14 residues. The V gene end was trimmed by 6 bases and the J gene end by 1 base; junction bases not matched to a gene: 5. CDR1 is SNHLY and CDR2 is FYNNEI in the germline V gene. CDR3 sequence reads: CASSTGTANTEAFF. Written as DNA, the CDR3 is TGTGCCAGCAGCACCGGGACAGCGAACACTGAAGCTTTCTTT.

The chain recombines TRBV9 with TRBJ1-4; TRBD1 might be the D (5 bases). Per the germline V gene, CDR1 is SGDLS and CDR2 is YYNGEE. The V end was cut by 3 bases, the J end by 2 bases, with 20 bases between. This CDR3 spans 18 amino acids. CDR3 region: CASSARPTATETNEKLFF. CDR3 bases: TGTGCCAGCAGCGCGAGACCGACAGCGACGGAGACTAATGAAAAACTGTTTTTT. Full variable domain (remainder filled in from reference TRBV9 and TRBJ1-4): DSGVTQTPKHLITATGQRVTLRCSPRSGDLSVYWYQQSLDQGLQFLIQYYNGEERAKGNILERFSAQQFPDLHSELNLSSLELGDSALYFCASSARPTATETNEKLFFGSGTQLSVL.

The CDR3 here is CATSSTGGTGELFF. In DNA form, the CDR3 reads TGTGCCACCAGCAGTACAGGTGGGACCGGGGAGCTGTTTTTT. This chain uses TRBV15 with TRBJ2-2, with D maybe TRBD1 (5 bases). CDR1 and CDR2 (germline): LNHNV, YYDKDF (reference sequence). This CDR3 is 14 amino acids long. The ends were cut back, 3 bases at V and 5 bases at J, with 10 bases in the middle.